A single sample gave rise to the 20 T cell receptor beta chains below, sequenced in a study of shared clonotypes between healthy human individuals (TCRdb year 2020). The library was produced with the immunoSEQ multiplex PCR assay. This immuneACCESS table, as held by TCRdb, lists in-frame sequences with V and J called but not all clones. Of the missing ones, under half trace to an unresolved V gene in checked studies; the others have no known cause. Here the sample has millions of clones; approximately 95% occur a single time. Roughly 0.13% of the sample is taken by the ten largest. The material sequenced was naive CD4+ T cells sorted from blood. Explained via the paper, the cell subset or site label denotes: CD45RA+ positively selected. The source is a man aged 18 to 29 in good health.

The chain carries TRBV19 and TRBJ2-2; D is undetermined. Between the trimmed V and J ends, which lost 3 bases and 5 bases, there was a span of 4 bases. This CDR3 spans 12 amino acids. In germline, CDR1 is LNHDA, CDR2 SQIVND (reference sequence). CDR3 region: CASSIPTGELFF. The CDR3 coding sequence is TGTGCCAGTAGTATCCCTACCGGGGAGCTGTTTTTT.

The chain combines TRBV28 with TRBJ1-5, with 10 bases that match TRBD1. The CDR3 has 23 residues. The germline gives CDR1 MDHEN, CDR2 SYDVKM. The ends lost 2 bases at V and 0 bases at J; junction bases unmatched: 22. CDR3 protein: CASSLLPFPHGTGVGYSNQPQHF. CDR3 in DNA: TGTGCCAGCAGTTTACTCCCCTTCCCCCACGGGACAGGGGTGGGGTATAGCAATCAGCCCCAGCATTTT. The variable domain in full, completed from reference TRBV28 and TRBJ1-5, reads DVKVTQSSRYLVKRTGEKVFLECVQDMDHENMFWYRQDPGLGLRLIYFSYDVKMKEKGDIPEGYSVSREKKERFSLILESASTNQTSMYLCASSLLPFPHGTGVGYSNQPQHFGDGTRLSIL.

CDR3 amino acids: CASSERTGESWNTEAFF. For the CDR3, the DNA is TGTGCCAGCAGCGAAAGGACAGGGGAGAGTTGGAACACTGAAGCTTTCTTT. This chain joins TRBV14 and TRBJ1-1; 9 bases align to TRBD1. Germline CDR1 is SGHDN and CDR2 is FVKESK. The CDR3 spans 17 residues. Unmatched junction bases numbered 11, after V lost 5 bases and J lost 1 base.

The chain has TRBV25-1 and TRBJ2-2, with TRBD1 matching 7 bases. V gave up 2 bases and J gave up 5 bases; unmatched junction bases: 11. CDR3 length: 17 amino acids. Germline V lookup: CDR1 MGHDK, CDR2 SYGVNS. As DNA, the CDR3 is TGTGCCAGCAGTGAACGACGACAGGGTTCTATGACCGGGGAGCTGTTTTTT. This codes for CASSERRQGSMTGELFF.

V usage is TRBV28 and J usage is TRBJ2-7; D gene unclear. The CDR3 sequence is 13 residues long. Trimming cost V 4 bases and J 0 bases, with 7 bases left between them. Germline CDR1 and CDR2: MDHEN and SYDVKM. For the CDR3, the DNA is TGTGCCAGCAGTTGGTCAAACTCCTACGAGCAGTACTTC. Translated, it gives CASSWSNSYEQYF.

This clone was seen just once. The V call is TRBV6-5, the J call TRBJ1-6; possible D gene TRBD1, 6 bases. Between the trimmed V and J ends, which lost 5 bases and 6 bases, there was a span of 11 bases. There are 14 residues in the CDR3. CDR1 and CDR2 (germline): MNHEY, SVGAGI. The chain's CDR3 is CASSHRETNSPLHF. The CDR3 bases are TGTGCCAGCAGTCACAGGGAGACTAATTCACCCCTCCACTTT.

The chain has TRBV18 and TRBJ1-3; 9 bases map to TRBD1. J was trimmed by 6 bases and V by 3 bases; bases with no gene match: 12. CDR3 size: 17 residues. Germline CDR1 and CDR2: KGHSH and LQKENI. The CDR3 bases are TGTGCCAGCTCACCCACCGCCGGGACAGGGTATTCAAACACCATATATTTT. Translated: CASSPTAGTGYSNTIYF. Full variable domain (missing parts from reference TRBV18 and TRBJ1-3): NAGVMQNPRHLVRRRGQEARLRCSPMKGHSHVYWYRQLPEEGLKFMVYLQKENIIDESGMPKERFSAEFPKEGPSILRIQQVVRGDSAAYFCASSPTAGTGYSNTIYFGEGSWLTVV.

The chain employs TRBV19 and TRBJ2-3; D ambiguous. Germline V gives CDR1 LNHDA, CDR2 SQIVND (reference sequence). V was trimmed by 4 bases and J by 6 bases, leaving 14 bases between them. The CDR3 is made up of 14 amino acids. CDR3 loop: CASSTSDWADTQYF. In DNA, the CDR3 is TGTGCCAGTAGTACATCCGACTGGGCGGATACGCAGTATTTT.

As concerns this clone: This same CDR3 is encoded by further DNA sequences in the sample. This chain uses TRBV10-3 with TRBJ1-5; 9 positions agree with TRBD1. The V and J ends lost 5 bases and 4 bases, in that order; junction bases with no gene match: 3. Germline V gene sequence: CDR1 ENHRY, CDR2 SYGVKD. The CDR3 contains 14 residues. This CDR3 reads CAISSTGGNQPQHF. CDR3 coding DNA: TGTGCCATCAGTTCGACAGGGGGGAATCAGCCCCAGCATTTT.

The V gene is TRBV6-5, the J gene TRBJ2-1, with 8 bases matching TRBD1. Germline lookup yields CDR1 MNHEY and CDR2 SVGAGI. The trim removed 2 bases at V and 10 bases at J, leaving 4 bases unmatched. The CDR3 contains 13 residues. Here the CDR3 DNA reads TGTGCCAGCAGTTACCAGGGGGCCGGGGAGCAGTTCTTC. Translated: CASSYQGAGEQFF.

The V call is TRBV19, the J call TRBJ1-5, with D tentatively TRBD1 (6 bases). The CDR3 totals 15 residues. Deletions cut 4 bases from V and 0 bases from J, with 10 bases between. Germline V gene data show CDR1 as LNHDA and CDR2 as SQIVND (reference sequence). CDR3: CASSTGAFSNQPQHF. For the CDR3, the DNA is TGTGCCAGTAGTACAGGGGCATTTAGCAATCAGCCCCAGCATTTT.

V gene TRBV28 combines with J gene TRBJ1-1, with D unclear. Trimming cost V 8 bases and J 1 base, with 20 bases left between them. Germline values: CDR1 MDHEN, CDR2 SYDVKM. The CDR3 has 16 residues. The CDR3 loop is CASLTRGLTPNTEAFF. CDR3 bases: TGTGCCAGCCTTACTCGAGGGCTAACCCCGAACACTGAAGCTTTCTTT.

J is TRBJ2-1 and V is TRBV11-2; TRBD1 aligns across 8 bases. The V and J ends lost 2 bases and 0 bases, in that order; junction bases with no gene match: 0. Germline values: CDR1 SGHAT, CDR2 FQNNGV. The CDR3 covers 15 residues. The CDR3 DNA sequence: TGTGCCAGCAGCTTAACAGGGGGCTCCTACAATGAGCAGTTCTTC. Its protein product is CASSLTGGSYNEQFF.

The rearrangement links TRBV19 to TRBJ2-7; 8 bases are a match to TRBD1. The CDR3 totals 17 residues. CDR1 and CDR2 (germline): LNHDA, SQIVND (reference sequence). The trim removed 5 bases at V and 2 bases at J, leaving 14 bases unmatched. The CDR3 DNA reads as TGTGCCAGTAGTTCATCGACCTGGACAGGGAATCCCTACGAGCAGTACTTC. Translation gives CASSSSTWTGNPYEQYF.

This chain uses TRBV7-9 with TRBJ2-3; no clear D. This CDR3 spans 14 amino acids. CDR1 and CDR2 from the germline V gene are SEHNR and FQNEAQ (reference sequence). V lost 2 bases and J 3 bases, leaving 9 bases between the germline ends. The chain's CDR3 is CASSLLGQTDTQYF. The DNA of the CDR3 is TGTGCCAGCAGCTTACTAGGCCAAACAGATACGCAGTATTTT.

V and J are TRBV11-3 and TRBJ2-3; TRBD2 matches 11 bases. The CDR3 totals 18 residues. Germline V lookup: CDR1 SGHNT, CDR2 YENEEA. With V trimmed by 4 bases and J by 3 bases, 12 bases remained unmatched. In DNA, the CDR3 is TGTGCCAGCAGCTCCGTACATAGCGGGGGGGCCAATACAGATACGCAGTATTTT. It codes for CASSSVHSGGANTDTQYF.

The genes are TRBV7-2 and TRBJ2-1, with 10 bases identical to TRBD2. The CDR3 contains 15 residues. Germline trimming cut 5 bases from V and 2 bases from J; bases unmatched to any gene: 3. The V gene's germline CDR1 is SGHTA and CDR2 FQGNSA. Here the CDR3 reads CASSASGSTYNEQFF. The CDR3 DNA reads as TGTGCCAGCAGCGCTAGCGGGAGCACCTACAATGAGCAGTTCTTC.

In this sample, this clone turned up once. The chain links TRBV28 to TRBJ1-3; weak D call: TRBD1 (5 bases). The germline V gene has CDR1 MDHEN and CDR2 SYDVKM. CDR3 size: 15 residues. V lost 5 bases and J 4 bases, leaving 15 bases between the germline ends. CDR3 DNA: TGTGCCAGCAGTCCCCAAGGGGTCGGAGGAAACACCATATATTTT. It specifies CASSPQGVGGNTIYF.

To note about this clone: Other DNA sequences in the same sample also yield this CDR3. This chain uses TRBV10-3 with TRBJ2-5; D might be TRBD2 (7 bases). CDR3 size: 13 residues. The V and J ends lost 6 bases and 3 bases respectively, with 11 bases between them. CDR1 ENHRY and CDR2 SYGVKD come from the germline V gene. The CDR3 loop reads CAIRGGAEETQYF. The CDR3 DNA follows: TGTGCCATCAGGGGGGGGGCCGAAGAGACCCAGTACTTC.

The chain recombines TRBV11-2 with TRBJ1-4; D might be TRBD1 (6 bases). This CDR3 has 15 residues. Trimming removed 0 bases from V and 5 bases from J, with 10 bases in between. Germline V gives CDR1 SGHAT, CDR2 FQNNGV. The CDR3 nucleotides are TGTGCCAGCAGCTTAGACGGACAGACAAATGAAAAACTGTTTTTT. It encodes CASSLDGQTNEKLFF.